A selection of T cell receptor beta chains follows, all from one sample in a study of blood T cell repertoires in COVID-19. Sequencing used immunoSEQ multiplex PCR; TCRdb keeps in-frame clones, though not all of them. The sample lists a few hundred thousand clones, roughly 90% occurring once. The source material was PBMCs or T cells enriched from blood (not recorded which). The receptor source for this set is a young man who had been exposed to COVID-19. CDR3s include the opening cysteine and the closing phenylalanine or tryptophan. A D gene is named only where the DNA matches it firmly. Size tells how often a clone was seen (once, few, many) or the class of an expanded clone, and some rows leave it out.

D gene: NA
V gene: TRBV2
clone size: NA
J gene: TRBJ2-2
CDR3 DNA: TGTGCCAGCAGTGTCACTAGGGAGGACACCGGGGAGCTGTTTTTT
CDR3 protein: CASSVTREDTGELFF

D gene: TRBD1
V gene: TRBV15
clone size: NA
J gene: TRBJ1-4
CDR3 DNA: TGTGCCACCAGCAGAGGGGACAGGGGGGCGACTAATGAAAAACTGTTTTTT
CDR3 protein: CATSRGDRGATNEKLFF

D gene: NA
V gene: TRBV2
clone size: NA
J gene: TRBJ2-1
CDR3 DNA: TGTGCCAGCAACCTACGACAGAACAATGAGCAGTTCTTC
CDR3 protein: CASNLRQNNEQFF

D gene: NA
V gene: TRBV19
clone size: NA
J gene: TRBJ2-7
CDR3 DNA: TGTGCCAGTAGTGTCAGGGGTTGGGACGAGCAGTACTTC
CDR3 protein: CASSVRGWDEQYF

D gene: NA
V gene: TRBV25-1
clone size: NA
J gene: TRBJ2-7
CDR3 DNA: TGTGCCAGCAGTGAATATTTTAAAGGACAGCTACCAAACGAGCAGTACTTC
CDR3 protein: CASSEYFKGQLPNEQYF

D gene: NA
V gene: TRBV3-1/TRBV3-2
clone size: NA
J gene: TRBJ1-3
CDR3 DNA: TGTGCCAGCAGCCCCACGACAAGTTCTGGAAACACCATATATTTT
CDR3 protein: CASSPTTSSGNTIYF

D gene: NA
V gene: TRBV5-8
clone size: NA
J gene: TRBJ1-2
CDR3 DNA: TGTGCCAGCAGCAACCGGAGGGCAAACCTAAACTATGGCTACACCTTC
CDR3 protein: CASSNRRANLNYGYTF

D gene: NA
V gene: TRBV12-3/TRBV12-4
clone size: NA
J gene: TRBJ2-1
CDR3 DNA: TGTGCCAGCAGGACCGGAGCATGGGAGCAGTTCTTC
CDR3 protein: CASRTGAWEQFF

D gene: TRBD2
V gene: TRBV6-5
clone size: NA
J gene: TRBJ2-7
CDR3 DNA: TGTGCCAGCAGGCCCGGACTAGGACGGGGCGAGCAGTACTTC
CDR3 protein: CASRPGLGRGEQYF

D gene: TRBD1
V gene: TRBV10-3
clone size: NA
J gene: TRBJ2-7
CDR3 DNA: TGTGCCATCAAGGGGGCGGAGAGCTCCTACGAGCAGTACTTC
CDR3 protein: CAIKGAESSYEQYF

D gene: TRBD2
V gene: TRBV5-6
clone size: NA
J gene: TRBJ2-2
CDR3 DNA: TGTGCCAGCCGAATGACAGCCGCGGGGGGGCACGGGGAGCTGTTTTTT
CDR3 protein: CASRMTAAGGHGELFF

D gene: NA
V gene: TRBV5-5
clone size: NA
J gene: TRBJ1-1
CDR3 DNA: TGTGCCAGCAGCTTGATTGTCGGGGGGAAGGCTGAAGCTTTCTTT
CDR3 protein: CASSLIVGGKAEAFF

D gene: NA
V gene: TRBV12-3/TRBV12-4
clone size: NA
J gene: TRBJ2-1
CDR3 DNA: TGTGCCAGCACTGAGGGCAATGAGCAGTTCTTC
CDR3 protein: CASTEGNEQFF

D gene: NA
V gene: TRBV7-9
clone size: few
J gene: TRBJ2-1
CDR3 DNA: TGTGCCAGCAGCTTAGGGGGGCCCAATGAGCAGTTCTTC
CDR3 protein: CASSLGGPNEQFF

D gene: NA
V gene: TRBV4-1
clone size: NA
J gene: TRBJ2-1
CDR3 DNA: TGCGCCAGCAGCCAAGGAGAAAATGAGCAGTTCTTC
CDR3 protein: CASSQGENEQFF

D gene: NA
V gene: TRBV18
clone size: NA
J gene: TRBJ1-6
CDR3 DNA: TGTGCCAGCTCACCAAGTGGGAGCTCCTATAATTCACCCCTCCACTTT
CDR3 protein: CASSPSGSSYNSPLHF

D gene: TRBD1
V gene: TRBV5-6
clone size: NA
J gene: TRBJ2-1
CDR3 DNA: TGTGCCAGCAGCGAGGACAGGGGTCATGAGCAGTTCTTC
CDR3 protein: CASSEDRGHEQFF

D gene: NA
V gene: TRBV15
clone size: NA
J gene: TRBJ2-7
CDR3 DNA: TGTGCCACCAGCAGTTTTCACGGGTTCGAGCAGTACTTC
CDR3 protein: CATSSFHGFEQYF

D gene: NA
V gene: TRBV29-1
clone size: NA
J gene: TRBJ1-1
CDR3 DNA: TGCAGCGCCCAAATGAACACTGAAGCTTTCTTT
CDR3 protein: CSAQMNTEAFF

D gene: NA
V gene: TRBV3-1/TRBV3-2
clone size: few
J gene: TRBJ1-1
CDR3 DNA: TGTGCCAGCAGCCGGACAGAGATGAACACTGAAGCTTTCTTT
CDR3 protein: CASSRTEMNTEAFF

D gene: NA
V gene: TRBV6-5
clone size: NA
J gene: TRBJ2-7
CDR3 DNA: TGTGCCAGCAGAAACCGGGACACACTCTACGAGCAGTACTTC
CDR3 protein: CASRNRDTLYEQYF

D gene: NA
V gene: TRBV7-8
clone size: NA
J gene: TRBJ1-4
CDR3 DNA: TGTGCCAGCAGCCCCAATGCGGTCAGAGAAAAACTGTTTTTT
CDR3 protein: CASSPNAVREKLFF

D gene: NA
V gene: TRBV10-1
clone size: once
J gene: TRBJ2-2
CDR3 DNA: TGCGCCAGCAGTGTTTCAGGGTGTAAGGCCGGGGAGCTGTTTTTT
CDR3 protein: CASSVSGCKAGELFF

D gene: NA
V gene: TRBV6-1
clone size: once
J gene: TRBJ1-2
CDR3 DNA: TGTGCCAGCAGTGAAGTTGAGGGATATGGCTACACCTTC
CDR3 protein: CASSEVEGYGYTF

D gene: TRBD1
V gene: TRBV27
clone size: NA
J gene: TRBJ2-1
CDR3 DNA: TGTGCCAGCAGCCGGACAGGGTATACATCCGATGAGCAGTTCTTC
CDR3 protein: CASSRTGYTSDEQFF

D gene: NA
V gene: TRBV2
clone size: NA
J gene: TRBJ2-1
CDR3 DNA: TGTGCCAGCCGCCCAGGGAATGAGCAGTTCTTC
CDR3 protein: CASRPGNEQFF

D gene: TRBD1
V gene: TRBV5-6
clone size: NA
J gene: TRBJ2-5
CDR3 DNA: TGTGCCAGCAGCCCGGGACAGCAAGAGACCCAGTACTTC
CDR3 protein: CASSPGQQETQYF

D gene: TRBD1
V gene: TRBV12-5
clone size: once
J gene: TRBJ1-2
CDR3 DNA: TGTGCTAGTGGTTTGGTTGCGGGACAGGGGGATGGCTACACCTTC
CDR3 protein: CASGLVAGQGDGYTF

D gene: NA
V gene: TRBV12-3/TRBV12-4
clone size: NA
J gene: TRBJ1-5
CDR3 DNA: TGTGCCAGCTGCCCGGGGGGGGGCCAGCCCCAGCATTTT
CDR3 protein: CASCPGGGQPQHF

D gene: NA
V gene: TRBV27
clone size: NA
J gene: TRBJ1-5
CDR3 DNA: TGTGCCAGCGGCCTCCGGGATCAGCCCCAGCATTTT
CDR3 protein: CASGLRDQPQHF

D gene: NA
V gene: TRBV5-6
clone size: once
J gene: TRBJ2-6
CDR3 DNA: TGTGCCAGCAGGGTGCAGGGTTCTGGGGCCAACGTCCTGACTTTC
CDR3 protein: CASRVQGSGANVLTF

D gene: NA
V gene: TRBV4-1
clone size: NA
J gene: TRBJ2-3
CDR3 DNA: TGCGCCAGCAGCCAAGAACGAAATTGGGCAAACACAGATACGCAGTATTTT
CDR3 protein: CASSQERNWANTDTQYF

D gene: TRBD1
V gene: TRBV13
clone size: NA
J gene: TRBJ1-1
CDR3 DNA: TGTGCCAGCGCGTTGGGACTGGGACAGATGAACACTGAAGCTTTCTTT
CDR3 protein: CASALGLGQMNTEAFF

D gene: TRBD2
V gene: TRBV6-2/TRBV6-3
clone size: NA
J gene: TRBJ2-2
CDR3 DNA: TGTGCCAGCAGTTACAGCGGGGGCCTGGCCGGGGAGCTGTTTTTT
CDR3 protein: CASSYSGGLAGELFF

D gene: NA
V gene: TRBV2
clone size: NA
J gene: TRBJ1-2
CDR3 DNA: TGTGCCAGCAGCGCCCGGACAGACGATAATGGCTACACCTTC
CDR3 protein: CASSARTDDNGYTF

D gene: NA
V gene: TRBV2
clone size: once
J gene: TRBJ1-5
CDR3 DNA: TGTGCCAGCAGTGAGGGCATTCCACCCCAGCATTTT
CDR3 protein: CASSEGIPPQHF

D gene: NA
V gene: TRBV3-1/TRBV3-2
clone size: NA
J gene: TRBJ2-4
CDR3 DNA: TGTGCCAGCAGCCGAACAGTAAAGGCAGCCAAAAACATTCAGTACTTC
CDR3 protein: CASSRTVKAAKNIQYF

D gene: TRBD1
V gene: TRBV5-8
clone size: NA
J gene: TRBJ2-3
CDR3 DNA: TGTGCCAGCAGCTACGACAGGGGGTACACAGATACGCAGTATTTT
CDR3 protein: CASSYDRGYTDTQYF

D gene: NA
V gene: TRBV11-2
clone size: NA
J gene: TRBJ2-7
CDR3 DNA: TGTGCCAGCAGCTTAGAAGGGGCCTCCTACGAGCAGTACTTC
CDR3 protein: CASSLEGASYEQYF

D gene: TRBD1
V gene: TRBV7-9
clone size: NA
J gene: TRBJ1-5
CDR3 DNA: TGTGCCAGCAGCTTAGATCCCAGGGGGCCCCCATATAGCAATCAGCCCCAGCATTTT
CDR3 protein: CASSLDPRGPPYSNQPQHF

D gene: NA
V gene: TRBV5-1
clone size: NA
J gene: TRBJ2-3
CDR3 DNA: TGCGCCAGCAGCACAGGACAGACGGGGACGCAGTATTTT
CDR3 protein: CASSTGQTGTQYF

D gene: NA
V gene: TRBV25-1
clone size: NA
J gene: TRBJ2-5
CDR3 DNA: TGTGCCAGCAGTAAGGGCGGGGCCGGGGCCCAGTACTTC
CDR3 protein: CASSKGGAGAQYF

D gene: NA
V gene: TRBV14
clone size: NA
J gene: TRBJ2-7
CDR3 DNA: TGTGCCAGCAGCCAAGACAGGGTAGGCGAGCAGTACTTC
CDR3 protein: CASSQDRVGEQYF

D gene: TRBD1
V gene: TRBV12-5
clone size: NA
J gene: TRBJ2-3
CDR3 DNA: TGTGCTAGTGGCCTATCCGGGACAGGGGGCCCCTTTTATGGATCCCGTTTT
CDR3 protein: CASGLSGTGGPFYGSRF

D gene: TRBD2
V gene: TRBV6-5
clone size: NA
J gene: TRBJ2-1
CDR3 DNA: TGTGCCAGCAGTTACGGGCGCGGGGGGGTGTGGAATGAGCAGTTCTTC
CDR3 protein: CASSYGRGGVWNEQFF

D gene: TRBD1
V gene: TRBV7-2
clone size: NA
J gene: TRBJ1-4
CDR3 DNA: TGTGCCAGCAGTATAGGATCCGGGACAGGGAAAGAAAAACTGTTTTTT
CDR3 protein: CASSIGSGTGKEKLFF

D gene: TRBD1
V gene: TRBV27
clone size: NA
J gene: TRBJ2-7
CDR3 DNA: TGTGCCAGCAGTTCAGGGACAGGCCTCTACGAGCAGTACTTC
CDR3 protein: CASSSGTGLYEQYF

D gene: TRBD1
V gene: TRBV10-3
clone size: once
J gene: TRBJ1-3
CDR3 DNA: TGTGCCACTCTAGGGGGCGCCTCTGGAAACACCATATATTTT
CDR3 protein: CATLGGASGNTIYF

D gene: TRBD2
V gene: TRBV4-1
clone size: NA
J gene: TRBJ2-5
CDR3 DNA: TGCGCCAGCAGCCAGACTAGCGGGGTACGGTGGACCCAGTACTTC
CDR3 protein: CASSQTSGVRWTQYF

D gene: TRBD2
V gene: TRBV6-1
clone size: NA
J gene: TRBJ2-7
CDR3 DNA: TGTGCCAGCAGTGAAGGCAGCGGGGGGGCCTCCTACGAGCAGTACTTC
CDR3 protein: CASSEGSGGASYEQYF

D gene: NA
V gene: TRBV12-5
clone size: NA
J gene: TRBJ1-3
CDR3 DNA: TGTGCTAGTGGCCCACCCGGGATATACGGAAACACCATATATTTT
CDR3 protein: CASGPPGIYGNTIYF

D gene: TRBD1
V gene: TRBV7-9
clone size: NA
J gene: TRBJ1-1
CDR3 DNA: TGTGCCAGCAGCTTAACGGGACAGTTCGCTGAAGCTTTCTTT
CDR3 protein: CASSLTGQFAEAFF

D gene: TRBD2
V gene: TRBV29-1
clone size: NA
J gene: TRBJ2-7
CDR3 DNA: TGCAGCGTTATCACTAGCGGGGGTGGAGAGCAGTACTTC
CDR3 protein: CSVITSGGGEQYF

D gene: NA
V gene: TRBV27
clone size: NA
J gene: TRBJ2-7
CDR3 DNA: TGTGCCAGCAGTTTTGGGGAGGATGGGTACGAGCAGTACTTC
CDR3 protein: CASSFGEDGYEQYF

D gene: NA
V gene: TRBV4-1
clone size: NA
J gene: TRBJ1-6
CDR3 DNA: TGCGCCAGCAGCCTGGGCGTAAATTCACCCCTCCACTTT
CDR3 protein: CASSLGVNSPLHF

D gene: NA
V gene: TRBV9
clone size: NA
J gene: TRBJ2-7
CDR3 DNA: TGTGCCAGCGGGCCAGGGGGCGTGGGGAGGGGAGAGCAGTACTTC
CDR3 protein: CASGPGGVGRGEQYF

D gene: NA
V gene: TRBV2
clone size: NA
J gene: TRBJ1-3
CDR3 DNA: TGTGCCAGCAGCCCAGGACTGAACTCTGGAAACACCATATATTTT
CDR3 protein: CASSPGLNSGNTIYF

D gene: TRBD1
V gene: TRBV19
clone size: NA
J gene: TRBJ1-6
CDR3 DNA: TGTGCCAGTAGTTATACAGGGGACGGCGCCTATAATTCACCCCTCCACTTT
CDR3 protein: CASSYTGDGAYNSPLHF

D gene: TRBD1
V gene: TRBV7-9
clone size: few
J gene: TRBJ2-1
CDR3 DNA: TGTGCCAGCAACACCCAGGAGGACAGGGGTAATGAGCAGTTCTTC
CDR3 protein: CASNTQEDRGNEQFF